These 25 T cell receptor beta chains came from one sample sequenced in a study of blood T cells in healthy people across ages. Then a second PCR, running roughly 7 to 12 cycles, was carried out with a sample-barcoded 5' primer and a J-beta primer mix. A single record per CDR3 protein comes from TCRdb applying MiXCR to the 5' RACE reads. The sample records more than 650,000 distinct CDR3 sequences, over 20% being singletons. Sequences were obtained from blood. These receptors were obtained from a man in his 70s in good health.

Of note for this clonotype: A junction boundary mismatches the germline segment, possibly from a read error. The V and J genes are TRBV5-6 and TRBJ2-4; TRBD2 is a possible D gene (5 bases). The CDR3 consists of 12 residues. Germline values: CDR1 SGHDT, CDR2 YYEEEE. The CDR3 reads CASTLGANIQYF. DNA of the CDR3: TGTGCCAGCACCTTGGGAGCAAACATTCAGTACTTC.

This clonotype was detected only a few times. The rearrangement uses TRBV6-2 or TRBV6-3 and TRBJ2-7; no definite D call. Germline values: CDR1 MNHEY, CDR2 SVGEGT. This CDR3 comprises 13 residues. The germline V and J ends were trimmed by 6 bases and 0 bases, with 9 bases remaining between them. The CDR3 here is CASSRASSYEQYV. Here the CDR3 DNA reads TGTGCCAGCAGCCGGGCCAGCTCCTACGAGCAGTACGTC.

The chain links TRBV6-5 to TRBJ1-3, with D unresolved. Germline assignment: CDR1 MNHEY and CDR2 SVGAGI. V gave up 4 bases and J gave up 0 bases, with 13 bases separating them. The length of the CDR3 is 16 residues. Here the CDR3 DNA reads TGTGCCAGCAGTTCGACCGCGATATACTCTGGAAACACCATATATTTT. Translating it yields CASSSTAIYSGNTIYF.

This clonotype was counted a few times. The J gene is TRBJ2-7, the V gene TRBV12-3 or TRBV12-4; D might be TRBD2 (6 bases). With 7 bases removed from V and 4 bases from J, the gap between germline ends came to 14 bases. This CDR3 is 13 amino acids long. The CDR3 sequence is CASTLTGTYEQYF. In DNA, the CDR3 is TGTGCCAGCACCTTAACCGGGACTTACGAGCAGTACTTC.

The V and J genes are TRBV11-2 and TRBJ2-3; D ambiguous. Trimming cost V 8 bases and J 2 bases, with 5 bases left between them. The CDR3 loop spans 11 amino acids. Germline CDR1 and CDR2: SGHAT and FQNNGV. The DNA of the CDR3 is TGTGCCAGCCGAGTCACAGATACGCAGTATTTT. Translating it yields CASRVTDTQYF.

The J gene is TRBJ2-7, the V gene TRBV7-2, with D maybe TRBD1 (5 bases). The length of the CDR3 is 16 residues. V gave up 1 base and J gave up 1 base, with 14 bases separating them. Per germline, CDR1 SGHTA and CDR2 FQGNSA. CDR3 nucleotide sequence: TGTGCCAGCAGCTTAGAATCGGCAGGGTCGTCCTACGAGCAGTACGTC. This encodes CASSLESAGSSYEQYV.

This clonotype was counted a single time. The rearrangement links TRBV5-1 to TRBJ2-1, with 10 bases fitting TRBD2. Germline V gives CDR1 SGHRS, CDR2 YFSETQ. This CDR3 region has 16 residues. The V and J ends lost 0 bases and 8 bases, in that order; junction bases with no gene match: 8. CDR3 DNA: TGCGCCAGCAGCTTGGCCTCTAGCGGGAGTAGTGATGAGCAGTTCTTC. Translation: CASSLASSGSSDEQFF.

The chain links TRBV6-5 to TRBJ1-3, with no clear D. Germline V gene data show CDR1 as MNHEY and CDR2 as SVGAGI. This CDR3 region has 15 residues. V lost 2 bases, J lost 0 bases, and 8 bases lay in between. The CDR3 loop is CASSYGRDSGNTIYF. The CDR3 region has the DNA TGTGCCAGCAGTTACGGGCGGGACTCTGGAAACACCATATATTTT.

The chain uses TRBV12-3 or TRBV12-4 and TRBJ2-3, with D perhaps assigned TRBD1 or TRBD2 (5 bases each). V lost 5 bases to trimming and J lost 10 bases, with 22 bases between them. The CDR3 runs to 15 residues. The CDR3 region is CASSAGRRRGDAQYF. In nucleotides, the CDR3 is TGTGCCAGCAGTGCGGGCAGACGCAGAGGGGATGCGCAGTATTTT.

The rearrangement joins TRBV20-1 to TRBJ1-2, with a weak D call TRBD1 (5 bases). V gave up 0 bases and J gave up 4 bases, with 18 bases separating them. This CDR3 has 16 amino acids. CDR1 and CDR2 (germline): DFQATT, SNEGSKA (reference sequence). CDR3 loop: CSARENSRRDLYGYTF. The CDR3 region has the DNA TGCAGTGCTAGAGAGAACTCACGCCGGGACCTCTATGGCTACACCTTC.

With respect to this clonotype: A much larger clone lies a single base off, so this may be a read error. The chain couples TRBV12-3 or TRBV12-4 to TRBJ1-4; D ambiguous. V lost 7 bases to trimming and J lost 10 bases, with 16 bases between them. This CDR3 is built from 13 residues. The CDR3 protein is CASTGSPDGKLFF. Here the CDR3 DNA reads TGTGCCAGCACCGGGTCCCCCGATGGAAAACTGTTTTTT.

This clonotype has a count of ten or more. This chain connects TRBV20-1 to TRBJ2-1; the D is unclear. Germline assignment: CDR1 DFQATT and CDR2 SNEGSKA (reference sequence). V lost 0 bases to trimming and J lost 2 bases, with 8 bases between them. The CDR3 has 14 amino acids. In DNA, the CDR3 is TGCAGTGCTAGAGATGGGGTCGCCTACAATGAGCAGTTCTTC. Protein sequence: CSARDGVAYNEQFF.

CDR3 region: CASKGALSYNEQFF. For the CDR3, the DNA is TGTGCCAGCAAAGGGGCCTTATCCTACAATGAGCAGTTCTTC. The chain recombines TRBV6-2 or TRBV6-3 with TRBJ2-1; maybe TRBD1 (5 bases). The length of the CDR3 is 14 residues. V was clipped by 7 bases and J by 1 base, with 11 bases between them. Germline V gives CDR1 MNHEY, CDR2 SVGEGT.

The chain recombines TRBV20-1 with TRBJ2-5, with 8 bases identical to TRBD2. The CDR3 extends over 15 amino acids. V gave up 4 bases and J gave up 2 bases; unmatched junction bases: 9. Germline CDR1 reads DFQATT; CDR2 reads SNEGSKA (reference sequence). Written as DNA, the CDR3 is TGCAGTGCTACGATCCCAGGGACTAGTCAAGAGACCCAGTACTTC. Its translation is CSATIPGTSQETQYF.

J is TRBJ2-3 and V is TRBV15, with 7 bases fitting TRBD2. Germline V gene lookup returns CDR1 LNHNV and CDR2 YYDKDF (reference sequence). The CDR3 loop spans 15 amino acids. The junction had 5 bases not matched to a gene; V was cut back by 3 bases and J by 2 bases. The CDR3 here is CATSSFGGSTDTQYF. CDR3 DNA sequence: TGTGCCACCAGCAGTTTCGGGGGGTCCACAGATACGCAGTATTTT.

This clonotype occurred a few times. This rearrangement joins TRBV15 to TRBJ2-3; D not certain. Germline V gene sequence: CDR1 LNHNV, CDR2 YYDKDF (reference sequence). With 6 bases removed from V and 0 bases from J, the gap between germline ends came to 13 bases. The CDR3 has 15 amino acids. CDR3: CATSRGETSTDTQYF. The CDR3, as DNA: TGTGCCACCAGTCGTGGTGAAACTAGCACAGATACGCAGTATTTT.

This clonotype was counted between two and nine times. In DNA form, the CDR3 reads TGTGCCACCAGACAGCTCCAAGAGACCCAGTACTTC. Amino acids: CATRQLQETQYF. The chain employs TRBV28 and TRBJ2-5, with D perhaps TRBD1 (5 bases). Germline CDR1 MDHEN, CDR2 SYDVKM. Trimming stripped 10 bases from V and 1 base from J, with 10 bases between. The CDR3 covers 12 residues. Combining the CDR3 with reference TRBV28 and TRBJ2-5 gives the whole variable domain DVKVTQSSRYLVKRTGEKVFLECVQDMDHENMFWYRQDPGLGLRLIYFSYDVKMKEKGDIPEGYSVSREKKERFSLILESASTNQTSMYLCATRQLQETQYFGPGTRLLVL.

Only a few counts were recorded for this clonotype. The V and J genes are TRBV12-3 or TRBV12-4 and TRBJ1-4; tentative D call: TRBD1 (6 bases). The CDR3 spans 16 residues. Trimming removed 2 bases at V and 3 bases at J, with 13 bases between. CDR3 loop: CASSLIRGSPNEKLFF. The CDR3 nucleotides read TGTGCCAGCAGTTTAATCAGGGGAAGTCCTAATGAAAAACTGTTTTTT.

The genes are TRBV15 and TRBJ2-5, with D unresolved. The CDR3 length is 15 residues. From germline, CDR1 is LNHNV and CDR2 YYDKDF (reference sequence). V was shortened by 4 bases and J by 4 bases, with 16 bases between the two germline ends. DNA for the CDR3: TGTGCCACCAGCATAGGAGACCCCAGTGGAGAGACCCAGTACTTC. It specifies CATSIGDPSGETQYF.

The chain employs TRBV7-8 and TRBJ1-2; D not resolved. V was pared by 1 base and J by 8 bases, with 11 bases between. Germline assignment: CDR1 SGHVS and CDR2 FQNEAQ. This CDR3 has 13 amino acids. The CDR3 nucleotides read TGTGCCAGCAGCTTAGATCGAACTAGGGGCTACACCTTC. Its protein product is CASSLDRTRGYTF. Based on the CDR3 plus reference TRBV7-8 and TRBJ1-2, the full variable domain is GAGVSQSPRYKVAKRGQDVALRCDPISGHVSLFWYQQALGQGPEFLTYFQNEAQLDKSGLPSDRFFAERPEGSVSTLKIQRTQQEDSAVYLCASSLDRTRGYTFGSGTRLTVV.

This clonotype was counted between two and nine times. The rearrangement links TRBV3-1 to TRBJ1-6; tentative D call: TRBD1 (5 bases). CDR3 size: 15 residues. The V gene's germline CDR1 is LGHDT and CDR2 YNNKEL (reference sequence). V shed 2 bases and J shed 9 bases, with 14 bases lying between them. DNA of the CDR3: TGTGCCAGCAGCCAAATCCGGGGCTCGGGTTCACCCCTCCACTTT. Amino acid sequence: CASSQIRGSGSPLHF.

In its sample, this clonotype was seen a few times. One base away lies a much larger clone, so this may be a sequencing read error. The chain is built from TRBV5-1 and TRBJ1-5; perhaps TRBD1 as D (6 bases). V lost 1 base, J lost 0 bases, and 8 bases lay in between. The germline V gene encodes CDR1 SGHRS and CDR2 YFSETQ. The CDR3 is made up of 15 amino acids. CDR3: CASSLTGHSNQPQHF. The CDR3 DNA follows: TGCGCCAGCAGCTTGACAGGGCATAGCAATCAGCCCCAGCATTTT.

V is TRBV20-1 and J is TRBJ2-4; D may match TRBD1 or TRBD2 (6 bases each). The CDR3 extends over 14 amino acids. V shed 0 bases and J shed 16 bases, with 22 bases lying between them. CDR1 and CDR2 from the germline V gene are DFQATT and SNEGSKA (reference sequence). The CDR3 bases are TGCAGTGCTAGAGAAGGGCCGCGGGACACGCCCCAATACTTC. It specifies CSAREGPRDTPQYF.

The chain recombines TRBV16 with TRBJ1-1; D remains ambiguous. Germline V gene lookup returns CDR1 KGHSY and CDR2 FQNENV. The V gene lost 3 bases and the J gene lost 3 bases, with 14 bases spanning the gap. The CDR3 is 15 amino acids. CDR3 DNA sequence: TGTGCCAGCAGCCATAGACACAACGGGCACACTGAAGCTTTCTTT. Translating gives CASSHRHNGHTEAFF. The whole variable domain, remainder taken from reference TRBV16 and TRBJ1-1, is GEEVAQTPKHLVRGEGQKAKLYCAPIKGHSYVFWYQQVLKNEFKFLISFQNENVFDETGMPKERFSAKCLPNSPCSLEIQATKLEDSAVYFCASSHRHNGHTEAFFGQGTRLTVV.

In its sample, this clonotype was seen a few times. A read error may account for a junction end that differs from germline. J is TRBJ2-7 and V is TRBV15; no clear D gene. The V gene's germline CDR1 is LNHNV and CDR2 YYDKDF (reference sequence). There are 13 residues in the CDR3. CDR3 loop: CATCRDVDSEQYF. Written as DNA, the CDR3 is TGTGCCACCTGCAGAGATGTAGACTCCGAGCAGTACTTC.